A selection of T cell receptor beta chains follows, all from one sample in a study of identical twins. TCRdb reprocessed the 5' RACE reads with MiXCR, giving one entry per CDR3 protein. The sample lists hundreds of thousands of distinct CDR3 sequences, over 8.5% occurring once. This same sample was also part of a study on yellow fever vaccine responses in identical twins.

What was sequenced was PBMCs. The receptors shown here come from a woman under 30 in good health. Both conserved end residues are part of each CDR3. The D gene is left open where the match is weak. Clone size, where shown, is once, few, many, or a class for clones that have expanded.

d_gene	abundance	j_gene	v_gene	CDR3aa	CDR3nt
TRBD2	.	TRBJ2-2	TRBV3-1	CASSRRGSGGAGELFF	TGTGCCAGCAGCCGGAGGGGCAGCGGGGGGGCCGGGGAGCTGTTTTTT
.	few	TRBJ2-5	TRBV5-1	CASSLARQTGETQYF	TGCGCCAGCAGCTTGGCACGTCAGACCGGAGAGACCCAGTACTTC
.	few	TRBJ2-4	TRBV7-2	CASSLYWTLAKNIQYF	TGTGCCAGCAGCTTATACTGGACCTTAGCCAAAAACATTCAGTACTTC
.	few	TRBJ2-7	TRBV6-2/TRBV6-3	CASIGVNLYEQYF	TGTGCCAGCATCGGAGTCAATCTCTACGAGCAGTACTTC
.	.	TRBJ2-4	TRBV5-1	CASSLAAVPSQHIQYF	TGCGCCAGCAGCTTGGCGGCAGTGCCTAGCCAACACATTCAGTACTTC
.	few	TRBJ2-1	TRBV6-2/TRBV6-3	CASSSVEWNEQFF	TGTGCCAGCAGTTCCGTTGAATGGAATGAGCAGTTCTTC
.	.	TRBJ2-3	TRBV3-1	CASSRVKSGTDTQYF	TGTGCCAGCAGCCGGGTCAAATCAGGTACAGATACGCAGTATTTT
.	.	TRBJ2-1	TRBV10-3	CAISWRDNEQFF	TGTGCCATCAGTTGGAGAGACAATGAGCAGTTCTTC
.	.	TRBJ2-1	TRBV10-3	CAISESNVPEQFF	TGTGCCATCAGTGAGTCGAATGTGCCTGAGCAGTTCTTC
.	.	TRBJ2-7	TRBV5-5	CASSLTGSFYEQYF	TGTGCCAGCAGCTTGACCGGATCCTTTTACGAGCAGTACTTC
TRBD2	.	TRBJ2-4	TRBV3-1	CASSPAGGFRNIQYF	TGTGCCAGCAGCCCCGCGGGAGGGTTCAGGAACATTCAGTACTTC
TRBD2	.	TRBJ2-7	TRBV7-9	CASSSTSGRSYEQYF	TGTGCCAGCAGTTCGACTAGCGGGAGGTCCTACGAGCAGTACTTC
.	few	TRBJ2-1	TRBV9	CASSRSGYNEQFF	TGTGCCAGCAGCAGGAGCGGTTACAATGAGCAGTTCTTC
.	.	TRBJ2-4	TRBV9	CASSTWANGGNIQYF	TGTGCCAGCAGCACGTGGGCAAACGGGGGAAACATTCAGTACTTC
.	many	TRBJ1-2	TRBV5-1	CASSQRGGLYGYTF	TGCGCCAGCAGCCAACGAGGTGGACTCTATGGCTACACCTTC
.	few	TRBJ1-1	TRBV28	CASSHRGTNTEAFF	TGTGCCAGCAGCCACCGGGGAACAAACACTGAAGCTTTCTTT
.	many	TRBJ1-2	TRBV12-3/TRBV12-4	CASSSLGGYTF	TGTGCCAGCAGTTCCCTCGGAGGCTACACCTTC
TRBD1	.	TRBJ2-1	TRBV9	CASSVDRVINEQFF	TGTGCCAGCAGCGTGGACAGGGTGATCAATGAGCAGTTCTTC
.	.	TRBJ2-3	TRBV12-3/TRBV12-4	CASKKGDTDTQYF	TGTGCCAGCAAGAAAGGGGACACAGATACGCAGTATTTT
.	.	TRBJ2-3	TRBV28	CASSFPWGGGTSTDTQYF	TGTGCCAGCAGTTTCCCTTGGGGTGGCGGAACTAGCACAGATACGCAGTATTTT
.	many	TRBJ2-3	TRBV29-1	CSVAQGLMSTDTQYF	TGCAGCGTTGCACAGGGTCTAATGAGCACAGATACGCAGTATTTT
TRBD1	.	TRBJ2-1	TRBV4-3	CASSQSLRDRTYNEQFF	TGCGCCAGCAGCCAGTCACTCCGGGACAGAACCTACAATGAGCAGTTCTTC
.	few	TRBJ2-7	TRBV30	CAWSLRSGDSSTYYEQYF	TGTGCCTGGAGCCTTAGGTCAGGGGACTCCTCGACTTACTACGAGCAGTACTTC
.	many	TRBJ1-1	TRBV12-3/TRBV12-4	CASSFRQNTEAFF	TGTGCCAGCAGTTTCAGGCAGAACACTGAAGCTTTCTTT
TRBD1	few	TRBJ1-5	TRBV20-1	CSARFGQGGFSNQPQHF	TGCAGTGCTAGATTTGGGCAGGGGGGATTTAGCAATCAGCCCCAGCATTTT
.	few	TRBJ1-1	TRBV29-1	CSLLGRGVTEAFF	TGCAGCCTGCTTGGTCGAGGCGTAACTGAAGCTTTCTTT
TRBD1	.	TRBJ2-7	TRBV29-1	CSVNWGDRGPYEQYF	TGCAGCGTGAACTGGGGGGACAGGGGGCCCTACGAGCAGTACTTC
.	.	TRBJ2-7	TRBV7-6	CASSSNRETYEQYF	TGTGCCAGCAGCTCAAACAGGGAAACCTACGAGCAGTACTTC
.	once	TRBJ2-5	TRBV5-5	CASSSGTQTGGTQYF	TGTGCCAGCAGCTCCGGGACACAGACGGGAGGGACCCAGTACTTC
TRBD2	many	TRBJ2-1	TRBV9	CASSPRPSGGINEQFF	TGTGCCAGCAGCCCCCGGCCTAGCGGGGGGATTAATGAGCAGTTCTTC
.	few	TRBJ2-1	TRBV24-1	CATSDRMTGNNEQFF	TGTGCCACCAGTGACCGAATGACAGGAAACAATGAGCAGTTCTTC
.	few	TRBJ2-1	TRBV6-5	CASSYSGGGLDNEQFF	TGTGCCAGCAGTTACTCTGGGGGGGGGCTCGACAATGAGCAGTTCTTC
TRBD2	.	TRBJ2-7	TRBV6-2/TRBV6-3	CASSYGMGKREAPKREQYF	TGTGCCAGCAGTTACGGTATGGGGAAGCGGGAGGCCCCGAAGCGCGAGCAGTACTTC
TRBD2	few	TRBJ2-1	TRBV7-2	CASSPGLARHEQFF	TGTGCCAGCAGCCCCGGACTAGCGCGCCATGAGCAGTTCTTC
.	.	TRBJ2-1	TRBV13	CASSLGTRAYNEQFF	TGTGCCAGCAGCTTAGGAACTAGGGCCTACAATGAGCAGTTCTTC
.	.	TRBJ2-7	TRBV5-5	CASSQLSGTAESYEQYF	TGTGCCAGCAGCCAGTTGTCCGGGACGGCGGAATCCTACGAGCAGTACTTC
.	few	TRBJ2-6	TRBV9	CASSVRAGHSGANVLTF	TGTGCCAGCAGCGTAAGGGCGGGACACTCTGGGGCCAACGTCCTGACTTTC
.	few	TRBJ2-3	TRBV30	CAWSVPFSGTDTQYF	TGTGCCTGGAGTGTACCATTTTCAGGCACAGATACGCAGTATTTT
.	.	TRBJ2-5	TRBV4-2	CASSQDGSVGGETQYF	TGTGCCAGCAGCCAAGATGGAAGTGTAGGTGGGGAGACCCAGTACTTC
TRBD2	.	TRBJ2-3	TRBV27	CASRMTSGSTDTQYF	TGTGCCAGCAGGATGACTAGCGGTAGCACAGATACGCAGTATTTT
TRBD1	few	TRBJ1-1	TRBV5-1	CASSLTGPNTEAFF	TGCGCCAGCAGCCTGACAGGGCCCAACACTGAAGCTTTCTTT
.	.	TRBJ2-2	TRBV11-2	CASSLAPVINTGELFF	TGTGCCAGCAGCTTAGCGCCAGTGATCAACACCGGGGAGCTGTTTTTT
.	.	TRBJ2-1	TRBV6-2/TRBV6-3	CASSPASVEQFF	TGTGCCAGCAGTCCCGCGAGCGTTGAGCAGTTCTTC
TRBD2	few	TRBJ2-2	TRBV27	CASRLSGANTGELFF	TGTGCCAGCAGGCTCAGCGGGGCAAACACCGGGGAGCTGTTTTTT
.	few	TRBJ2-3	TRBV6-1	CASSNTATDTQYF	TGTGCCAGCAGCAATACGGCTACAGATACGCAGTATTTT
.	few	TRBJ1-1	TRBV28	CASSSTESWFTEAFF	TGTGCCAGCAGTTCGACGGAAAGTTGGTTCACTGAAGCTTTCTTT
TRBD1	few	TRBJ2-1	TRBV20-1	CSARSASRGRNEQFF	TGCAGTGCTAGATCAGCGAGCAGGGGGCGGAATGAGCAGTTCTTC
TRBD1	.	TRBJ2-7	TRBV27	CASRTDRESYEQYF	TGTGCCAGCAGGACGGACAGGGAGTCCTACGAGCAGTACTTC
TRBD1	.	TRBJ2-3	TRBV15	CATSRDPGQGADTQYF	TGTGCCACCAGCAGGGATCCGGGACAGGGGGCAGATACGCAGTATTTT
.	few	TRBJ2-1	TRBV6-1	CASSERNINNEQFF	TGTGCCAGCAGTGAGCGAAACATAAACAATGAGCAGTTCTTC
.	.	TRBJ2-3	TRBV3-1	CASSQGRASTDTQYF	TGTGCCAGCAGCCAAGGAAGGGCATCAACAGATACGCAGTATTTT
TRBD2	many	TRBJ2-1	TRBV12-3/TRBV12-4	CASSGGTSGGRDEQFF	TGTGCCAGCAGTGGTGGGACTAGCGGGGGGCGGGACGAGCAGTTCTTC
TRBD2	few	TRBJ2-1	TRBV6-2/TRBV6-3	CASRTPGTSLLEQFF	TGTGCCAGCAGAACCCCCGGGACTAGTCTGCTTGAGCAGTTCTTC
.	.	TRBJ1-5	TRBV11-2	CASSLGDSDNQPQHF	TGTGCCAGCAGCTTAGGAGACTCAGACAATCAGCCCCAGCATTTT